This T cell receptor (beta chain) is drawn from a study of cytomegalovirus exposure and HLA in healthy donors. The PCR ran on 60 Vbeta and 13 Jbeta primers. The method was immunoSEQ multiplex PCR; TCRdb's version includes in-frame clones alone and lacks a portion of them. The repertoire holds 150,000 or so clones, with about 75% as singletons. This clone was seen only once. The germline CDR1 and CDR2 sequences are LGHNA and YNFKEQ. V shed 1 base, J shed 0 bases, and the junction held 1 base outside the gene matches. This CDR3 is built from 16 residues. This TCR was sampled from a woman between 40 and 50 years old in good health and CMV-seropositive. Sequencing was carried out using PBMCs. The chain is built from TRBV4-2 and TRBJ2-1, with 9 nucleotides matching TRBD2. The CDR3 DNA follows: TGTGCCAGCAGCCAAGGTAGCGGGAGCTCCTACAATGAGCAGTTCTTC. Its protein product is CASSQGSGSSYNEQFF.